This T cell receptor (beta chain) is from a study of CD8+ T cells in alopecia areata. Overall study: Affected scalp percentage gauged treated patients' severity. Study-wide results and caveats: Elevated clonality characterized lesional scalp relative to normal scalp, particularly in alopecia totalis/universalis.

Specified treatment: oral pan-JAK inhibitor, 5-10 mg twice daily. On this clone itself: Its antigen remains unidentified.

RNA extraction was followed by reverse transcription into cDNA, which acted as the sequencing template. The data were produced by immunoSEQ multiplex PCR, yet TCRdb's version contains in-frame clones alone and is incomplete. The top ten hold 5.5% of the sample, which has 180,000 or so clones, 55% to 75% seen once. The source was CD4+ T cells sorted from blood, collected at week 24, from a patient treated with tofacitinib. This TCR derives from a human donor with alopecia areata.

The CDR3 DNA sequence: TGTGCCAGCAGCTCACGGACCGGGACAGGGGTAGAGGACATTCAGTACTTC. Translating gives CASSSRTGTGVEDIQYF. The genes are TRBV7-9 and TRBJ2-4; 10 bases line up with TRBD1. The length of the CDR3 is 17 residues. Trimming at V came to 4 bases and at J to 8 bases, leaving 14 bases not matched to a gene. Per germline, CDR1 SEHNR and CDR2 FQNEAQ (reference sequence).